This TCR beta chain was captured by sequencing in a study of blood T cells in healthy people across ages. The germline V gene has CDR1 MNHEY and CDR2 SVGEGT. The length of the CDR3 is 16 residues. Germline trimming cut 2 bases from V and 0 bases from J; bases unmatched to any gene: 6. Together with a sample-barcoded 5' primer, a J-beta primer mix was included in a second PCR lasting about 6 to 11 cycles. TCRdb used MiXCR to reprocess the 5' RACE reads, holding one entry per CDR3 protein. The sample carries approximately 770,000 distinct CDR3 sequences, roughly 60% recorded once. Healthy Caucasian individuals from Russia aged 6 to 90 served as donors.

This chain links TRBV6-2 or TRBV6-3 with TRBJ2-7; 8 nucleotides align to TRBD1. Material: blood. The origin of this receptor is a man between 25 and 39 years old in good health. The CDR3 sequence: CASSYDMGQVSYEQYF. The DNA of the CDR3 is TGTGCCAGCAGTTACGACATGGGACAGGTCTCCTACGAGCAGTACTTC.